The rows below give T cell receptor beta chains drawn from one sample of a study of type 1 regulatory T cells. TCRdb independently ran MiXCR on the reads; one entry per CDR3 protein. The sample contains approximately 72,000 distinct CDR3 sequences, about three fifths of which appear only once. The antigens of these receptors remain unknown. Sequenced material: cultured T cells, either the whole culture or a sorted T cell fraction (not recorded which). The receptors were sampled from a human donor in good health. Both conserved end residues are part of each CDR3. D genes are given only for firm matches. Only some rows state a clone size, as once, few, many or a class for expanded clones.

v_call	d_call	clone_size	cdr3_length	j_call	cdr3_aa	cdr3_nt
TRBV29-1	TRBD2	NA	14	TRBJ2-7	CSASISGSSYEQYF	TGCAGCGCCTCGATTAGCGGGAGCTCCTACGAGCAGTACTTC
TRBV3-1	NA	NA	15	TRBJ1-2	CASSQRGGENYGYTF	TGTGCCAGCAGCCAACGGGGCGGGGAGAACTATGGCTACACCTTC
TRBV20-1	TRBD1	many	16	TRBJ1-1	CSAREAGQGGNTEAFF	TGCAGTGCTAGAGAAGCGGGACAGGGGGGAAACACTGAAGCTTTCTTT
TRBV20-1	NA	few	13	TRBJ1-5	CSVAWTSNQPQHF	TGCAGTGTAGCGTGGACGAGCAATCAGCCCCAGCATTTT
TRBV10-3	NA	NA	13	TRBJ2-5	CATLRDREETQYF	TGTGCCACACTCCGGGACCGCGAAGAGACCCAGTACTTC
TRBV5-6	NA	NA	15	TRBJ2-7	CASSTQPGQSYEQYF	TGTGCCAGCAGCACACAACCGGGCCAATCCTACGAGCAGTACTTC
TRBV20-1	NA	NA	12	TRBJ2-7	CSAVGQNYEQYF	TGCAGTGCCGTTGGACAGAACTACGAGCAGTACTTC
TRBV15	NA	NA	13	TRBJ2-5	CATSRDLLETQYF	TGTGCCACCAGCAGAGATCTGCTGGAGACCCAGTACTTC
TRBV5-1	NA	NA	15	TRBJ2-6	CASTADVAGANVLTF	TGCGCCAGCACCGCTGATGTTGCCGGGGCCAACGTCCTGACTTTC
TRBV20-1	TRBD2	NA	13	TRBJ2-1	CSATLAGVVEQFF	TGCAGTGCTACCCTAGCGGGAGTGGTTGAGCAGTTCTTC
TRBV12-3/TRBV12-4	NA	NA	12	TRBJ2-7	CASSLMEYEQYF	TGTGCCAGCAGTCTAATGGAGTACGAGCAGTACTTC
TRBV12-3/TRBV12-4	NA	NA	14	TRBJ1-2	CASSLGRINYGYTF	TGTGCCAGCAGCTTGGGACGGATTAACTATGGCTACACCTTC
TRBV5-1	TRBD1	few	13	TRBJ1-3	CASQGASGNTIYF	TGCGCCAGCCAGGGGGCCTCTGGAAACACCATATATTTT
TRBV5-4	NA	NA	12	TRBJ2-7	CASSSAGYEQYF	TGTGCCAGCAGCTCGGCGGGATACGAGCAGTACTTC
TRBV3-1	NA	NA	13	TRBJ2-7	CASSGRTAYEQYF	TGTGCCAGCAGCGGACGGACAGCCTACGAGCAGTACTTC
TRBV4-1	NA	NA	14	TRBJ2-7	CASSRPGQSYEQYF	TGCGCCAGCAGCCGACCGGGACAATCCTACGAGCAGTACTTC
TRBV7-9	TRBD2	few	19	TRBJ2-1	CASSLAGGREWFPYNLPFF	TGTGCCAGCAGCCTCGCCGGTGGGCGGGAGTGGTTCCCCTATAACCTGCCGTTCTTC
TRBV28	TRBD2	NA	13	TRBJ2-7	CARFRGGGHEQYF	TGTGCCCGCTTCCGGGGGGGGGGCCACGAGCAGTACTTC
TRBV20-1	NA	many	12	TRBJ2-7	CSARERPYEQYF	TGCAGTGCTAGGGAGCGACCCTACGAGCAGTACTTC
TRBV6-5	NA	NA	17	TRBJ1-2	CASSYSMSTGPTIAYTF	TGTGCCAGCAGTTACTCGATGAGTACAGGACCCACTATCGCCTACACCTTC
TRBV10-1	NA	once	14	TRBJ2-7	CASTRNTESYEQYF	TGCGCCAGCACCCGGAACACCGAATCCTACGAGCAGTACTTC
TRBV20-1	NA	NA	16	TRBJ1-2	CSARDLQRTFNYGYTF	TGCAGTGCTAGGGACCTCCAGAGGACCTTTAACTATGGCTACACCTTC
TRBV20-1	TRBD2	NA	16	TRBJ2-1	CSARPRGREVYNEQFF	TGCAGTGCTAGACCCCGGGGGCGGGAGGTCTACAATGAGCAGTTCTTC
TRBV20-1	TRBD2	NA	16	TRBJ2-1	CSATASGLAGFDEQFF	TGCAGTGCTACAGCATCGGGACTAGCGGGATTCGATGAGCAGTTCTTC
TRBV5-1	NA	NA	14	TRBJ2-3	CASSLEGLSDTQYF	TGCGCCAGCAGCTTGGAAGGACTGTCAGATACGCAGTATTTT
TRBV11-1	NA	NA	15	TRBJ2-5	CASSSEGTISETQYF	TGTGCCAGCAGCTCGGAGGGCACGATTTCGGAGACCCAGTACTTC
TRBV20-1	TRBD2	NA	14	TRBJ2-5	CSARLAGGRETQYF	TGCAGTGCTAGACTAGCGGGAGGCCGGGAGACCCAGTACTTC
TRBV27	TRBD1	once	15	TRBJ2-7	CASSPGTAVTYEQYF	TGTGCCAGCAGTCCCGGGACAGCCGTGACCTACGAGCAGTACTTC
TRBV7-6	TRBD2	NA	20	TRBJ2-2	CASSLVPITSGSKNTGELFF	TGTGCCAGCAGCTTAGTGCCCATTACTAGCGGGAGTAAGAACACCGGGGAGCTGTTTTTT
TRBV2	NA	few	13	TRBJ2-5	CASSGQGGETQYF	TGTGCCAGCAGTGGGCAGGGCGGGGAGACCCAGTACTTC
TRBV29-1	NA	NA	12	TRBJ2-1	CSVSGAYNEQFF	TGCAGCGTTTCAGGGGCCTACAATGAGCAGTTCTTC
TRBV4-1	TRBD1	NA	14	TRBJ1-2	CASSRPGQNYGYTF	TGCGCCAGCAGCCGACCGGGACAGAACTATGGCTACACCTTC
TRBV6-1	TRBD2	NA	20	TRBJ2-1	CASSEREIFGGGSSYNEQFF	TGTGCCAGCAGTGAAAGGGAAATATTCGGCGGGGGGAGCTCCTACAATGAGCAGTTCTTC
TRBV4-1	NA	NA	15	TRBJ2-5	CASSQVGLATETQYF	TGCGCCAGCAGCCAGGTGGGGCTAGCGACAGAGACCCAGTACTTC
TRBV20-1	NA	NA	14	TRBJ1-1	CSAIADSWGTEAFF	TGCAGTGCTATAGCGGACAGTTGGGGCACTGAAGCTTTCTTT
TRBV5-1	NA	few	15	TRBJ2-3	CASSLRDLGTDTQYF	TGCGCCAGCAGCTTAAGGGACCTGGGGACAGATACGCAGTATTTT
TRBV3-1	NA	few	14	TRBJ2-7	CASSHSDTSYEQYF	TGTGCCAGCAGCCACTCGGACACATCCTACGAGCAGTACTTC
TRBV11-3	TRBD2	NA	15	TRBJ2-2	CASSLGGLGVGGLFF	TGTGCCAGCAGCTTAGGGGGACTAGGAGTCGGGGGGCTGTTTTTT
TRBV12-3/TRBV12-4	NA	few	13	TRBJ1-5	CASSLGSNQPQHF	TGTGCCAGCAGTTTGGGTAGCAATCAGCCCCAGCATTTT
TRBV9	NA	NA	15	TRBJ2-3	CASSVGQGDTDTQYF	TGTGCCAGCAGCGTAGGCCAGGGCGACACAGATACGCAGTATTTT
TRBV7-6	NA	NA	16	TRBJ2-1	CASSPNAGSSYNEQFF	TGTGCCAGCAGCCCAAATGCGGGGAGCTCCTACAATGAGCAGTTCTTC
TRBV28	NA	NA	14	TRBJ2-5	CASRAPAQQETQYF	TGTGCCAGTCGAGCCCCAGCTCAACAAGAGACCCAGTACTTC
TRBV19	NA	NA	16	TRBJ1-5	CASSPWTPPGNQPQHF	TGTGCCAGTAGCCCCTGGACCCCACCGGGCAATCAGCCCCAGCATTTT
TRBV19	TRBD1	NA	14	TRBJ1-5	CASSSTGDGQPQHF	TGTGCCAGTAGTTCGACAGGGGACGGACAGCCCCAGCATTTT
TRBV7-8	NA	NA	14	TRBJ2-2	CASWAGEDTGELFF	TGTGCCAGCTGGGCAGGGGAGGACACCGGGGAGCTGTTTTTT
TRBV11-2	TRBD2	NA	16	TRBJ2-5	CASSFGTSGGKETQYF	TGTGCCAGCAGCTTCGGGACTAGCGGAGGGAAAGAGACCCAGTACTTC